The sequence of this TCR beta chain was determined in a study of cytomegalovirus exposure and HLA in healthy donors. PCR primers comprised 60 Vbeta and 13 Jbeta primers. Libraries were prepared by immunoSEQ multiplex PCR; TCRdb keeps only in-frame clonotypes and omits some of them. The data show some 160,000 clones, roughly 80% seen once. Germline values: CDR1 LNHDA, CDR2 SQIVND (reference sequence). The CDR3 loop spans 15 amino acids. V lost 1 base, J lost 2 bases, and 12 bases lay in between. The rearrangement links TRBV19 to TRBJ2-7; D is possibly TRBD2 (6 bases). This TCR derives from a male donor in good health and CMV-seronegative. Sequenced input: PBMCs. The CDR3 here is CASSIGRGNAYEQYF. In DNA, the CDR3 is TGTGCCAGTAGTATAGGGAGGGGCAATGCCTACGAGCAGTACTTC. Full variable domain (remainder filled in from reference TRBV19 and TRBJ2-7): DGGITQSPKYLFRKEGQNVTLSCEQNLNHDAMYWYRQDPGQGLRLIYYSQIVNDFQKGDIAEGYSVSREKKESFPLTVTSAQKNPTAFYLCASSIGRGNAYEQYFGPGTRLTVT.